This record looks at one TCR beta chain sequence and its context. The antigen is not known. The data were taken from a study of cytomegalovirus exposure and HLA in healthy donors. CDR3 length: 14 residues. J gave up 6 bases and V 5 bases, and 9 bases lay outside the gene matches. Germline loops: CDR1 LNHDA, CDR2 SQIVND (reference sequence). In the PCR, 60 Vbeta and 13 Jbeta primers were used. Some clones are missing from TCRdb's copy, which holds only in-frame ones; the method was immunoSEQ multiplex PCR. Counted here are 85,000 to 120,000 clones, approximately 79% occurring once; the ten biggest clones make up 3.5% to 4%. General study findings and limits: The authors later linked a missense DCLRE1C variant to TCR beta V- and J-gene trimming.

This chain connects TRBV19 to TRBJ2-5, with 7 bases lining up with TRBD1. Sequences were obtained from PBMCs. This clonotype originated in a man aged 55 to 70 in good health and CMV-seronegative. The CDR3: CASSGIDRDKTQYF. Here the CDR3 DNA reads TGTGCCAGTAGTGGCATAGACAGGGACAAGACCCAGTACTTC.